This TCR beta chain was sequenced during a study of blood T cell repertoires in COVID-19. Study overall: Cohort 3 recovery required two negative PCRs, clearance, or symptom resolution. The analysed material was cDNA or gDNA that came from T cells, B-cell-depleted T cells, or PBMCs.

Participants were aged about 18 to 89 years from about two dozen US areas. Participants' own reports of clinical history determined their cohort assignment. Trimming left V 4 bases short and J 4 bases short, with 13 bases between. The CDR3 has 15 residues. Germline assignment: CDR1 KGHSY and CDR2 FQNENV. Assay used: immunoSEQ multiplex PCR; TCRdb lists only in-frame clones, some missing. The repertoire holds some 220,000 clones, about 86% seen once, with 3% to 3.5% in the top ten. The chain recombines TRBV16 with TRBJ2-2, with no clear D. This TCR came from a woman between 50 and 59 years old in a cohort exposed to, infected with or recovered from COVID-19 (not recorded which). The sample was PBMCs or T cells enriched from blood (not recorded which). In DNA, the CDR3 is TGTGCCAGCAGCCGGCCCCTTGGTGGCACCGGGGAGCTGTTTTTT. It codes for CASSRPLGGTGELFF.